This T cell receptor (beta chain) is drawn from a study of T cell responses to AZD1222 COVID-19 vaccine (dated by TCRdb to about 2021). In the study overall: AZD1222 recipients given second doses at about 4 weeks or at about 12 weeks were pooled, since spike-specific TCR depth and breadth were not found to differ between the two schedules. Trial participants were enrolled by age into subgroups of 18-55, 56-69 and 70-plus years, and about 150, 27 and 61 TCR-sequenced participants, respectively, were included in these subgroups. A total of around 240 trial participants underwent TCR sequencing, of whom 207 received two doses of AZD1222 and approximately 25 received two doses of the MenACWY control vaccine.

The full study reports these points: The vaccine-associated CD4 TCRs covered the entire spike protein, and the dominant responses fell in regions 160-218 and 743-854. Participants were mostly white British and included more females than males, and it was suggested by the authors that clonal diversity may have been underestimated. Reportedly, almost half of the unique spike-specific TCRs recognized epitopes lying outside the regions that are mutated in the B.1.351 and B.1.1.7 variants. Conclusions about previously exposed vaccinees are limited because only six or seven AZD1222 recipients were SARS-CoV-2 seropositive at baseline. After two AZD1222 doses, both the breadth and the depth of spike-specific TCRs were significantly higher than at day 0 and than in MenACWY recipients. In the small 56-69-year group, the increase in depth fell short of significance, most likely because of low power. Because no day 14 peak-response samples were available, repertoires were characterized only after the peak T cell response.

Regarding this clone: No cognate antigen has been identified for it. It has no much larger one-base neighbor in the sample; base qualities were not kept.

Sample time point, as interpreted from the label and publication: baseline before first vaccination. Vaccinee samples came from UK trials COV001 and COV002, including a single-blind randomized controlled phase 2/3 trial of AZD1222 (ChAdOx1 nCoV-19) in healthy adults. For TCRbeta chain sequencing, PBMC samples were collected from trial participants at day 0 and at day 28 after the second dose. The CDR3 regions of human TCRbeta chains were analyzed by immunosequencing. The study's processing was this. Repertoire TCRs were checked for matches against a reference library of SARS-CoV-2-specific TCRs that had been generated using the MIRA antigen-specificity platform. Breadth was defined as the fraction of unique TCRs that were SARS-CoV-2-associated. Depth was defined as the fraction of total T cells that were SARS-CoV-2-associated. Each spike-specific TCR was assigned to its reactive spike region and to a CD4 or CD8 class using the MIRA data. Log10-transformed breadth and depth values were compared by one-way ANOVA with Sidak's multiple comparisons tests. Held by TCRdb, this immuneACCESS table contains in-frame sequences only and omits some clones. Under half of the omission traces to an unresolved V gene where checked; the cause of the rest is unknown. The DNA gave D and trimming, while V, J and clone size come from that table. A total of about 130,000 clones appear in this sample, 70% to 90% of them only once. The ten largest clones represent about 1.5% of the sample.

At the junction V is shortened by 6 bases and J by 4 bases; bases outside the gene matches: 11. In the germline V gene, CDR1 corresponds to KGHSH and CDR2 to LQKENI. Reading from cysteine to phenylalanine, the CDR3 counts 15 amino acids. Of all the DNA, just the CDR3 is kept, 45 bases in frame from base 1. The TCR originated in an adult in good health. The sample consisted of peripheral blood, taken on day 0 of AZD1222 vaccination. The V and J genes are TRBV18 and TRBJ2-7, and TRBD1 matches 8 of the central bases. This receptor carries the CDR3 CASSGGTGQAYEQYF. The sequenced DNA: TGTGCCAGCTCGGGTGGGACGGGACAGGCTTACGAGCAGTACTTC.